The source of this TCR beta chain is a study of cytomegalovirus exposure and HLA in healthy donors. The CDR3 has 15 amino acids. Germline V CDR1 and CDR2: SGHNT, YENEEA. J gave up 5 bases and V 1 base, and 8 bases lay outside the gene matches. The table lists this clone with a count of one. With 60 Vbeta and 13 Jbeta primers, the PCR was carried out. Only in-frame clones appear in the TCRdb table, and some are missing; sequencing was by immunoSEQ multiplex PCR. The table has around 170,000 clones, roughly 84% seen once. The source is a woman between 18 and 30 years old in good health and CMV-seronegative. The genes are TRBV11-3 and TRBJ2-7, with 7 bases lining up with TRBD1. Sequenced input: PBMCs. The CDR3 sequence is CASSLGPGTADEQYF. The CDR3 DNA follows: TGTGCCAGCAGCTTAGGCCCCGGGACAGCGGACGAGCAGTACTTC.